The 19 T cell receptor beta chains presented below share a single source sample, sequenced in a study of T cell responses to AZD1222 COVID-19 vaccine. Method: immunoSEQ multiplex PCR; TCRdb's copy keeps in-frame clones and lacks some. The sample carries 100,000 to 120,000 clones, 82% recorded once. Sequencing used peripheral blood, obtained on day 0 of AZD1222 vaccination. These receptors originate from an adult in good health.

The sample holds a few counts of this clone. The rearrangement uses TRBV5-6 and TRBJ1-2; perhaps TRBD1 as D (5 bases). The germline CDR1 and CDR2 sequences are SGHDT and YYEEEE. This CDR3 has 15 residues. Trimming took off 0 bases at V and 0 bases at J, with 9 bases between the two ends. DNA for the CDR3: TGTGCCAGCAGCTTGGATGGGGCAGCTAACTATGGCTACACCTTC. Its protein is CASSLDGAANYGYTF. Based on the CDR3 plus reference TRBV5-6 and TRBJ1-2, the full variable domain is DAGVTQSPTHLIKTRGQQVTLRCSPKSGHDTVSWYQQALGQGPQFIFQYYEEEERQRGNFPDRFSGHQFPNYSSELNVNALLLGDSALYLCASSLDGAANYGYTFGSGTRLTVV.

The chain recombines TRBV7-9 with TRBJ1-5, with D uncertain. Trimming took off 1 base at V and 7 bases at J, with 5 bases between the two ends. Germline V gene lookup returns CDR1 SEHNR and CDR2 FQNEAQ (reference sequence). This CDR3 contains 12 residues. Here the CDR3 reads CASSLGGQPQHF. The DNA of the CDR3 is TGTGCCAGCAGCTTAGGAGGACAGCCCCAGCATTTT.

The chain employs TRBV4-3 and TRBJ1-5; TRBD1 agrees at 12 bases. With V trimmed by 4 bases and J by 6 bases, 4 bases remained unmatched. This CDR3 region has 15 residues. The germline gives CDR1 LGHNA, CDR2 YSLEER. For the CDR3, the DNA is TGCGCCAGCAGCCCGGGACAGGGGGCTGCTCAGCCCCAGCATTTT. It specifies CASSPGQGAAQPQHF.

This chain links TRBV27 with TRBJ2-1; no clear D gene. The germline V gene has CDR1 MNHEY and CDR2 SMNVEV (reference sequence). The CDR3 runs 14 residues. Deletions cut 3 bases from V and 0 bases from J, with 6 bases between. CDR3 DNA: TGTGCCAGCAGTTTCTCTAGCTCCTACAATGAGCAGTTCTTC. This sequence encodes CASSFSSSYNEQFF.

This sequence joins TRBV11-3 and TRBJ2-3; 7 bases are shared with TRBD2. In germline, CDR1 is SGHNT, CDR2 YENEEA. The CDR3 contains 16 residues. V gave up 5 bases and J gave up 3 bases; unmatched junction bases: 11. This chain's CDR3 is CASSHGGSFWTDTQYF. For the CDR3, the DNA is TGTGCCAGCAGCCACGGGGGGAGTTTTTGGACAGATACGCAGTATTTT.

The CDR3 sequence is CASSQYSNQPQHF. The CDR3 DNA reads as TGTGCCAGCAGTCAGTATAGCAATCAGCCCCAGCATTTT. The chain has TRBV6-5 and TRBJ1-5; D not certain. Between the trimmed V and J ends, which lost 5 bases and 0 bases, there was a span of 5 bases. Germline-derived CDR1 and CDR2 are MNHEY and SVGAGI. CDR3 length: 13 amino acids.

The chain has TRBV4-1 and TRBJ1-2; D may be TRBD1 (5 bases). The CDR3 sequence is 13 residues long. The germline V gene has CDR1 MGHRA and CDR2 YSYEKL. V was shortened by 4 bases and J by 10 bases, with 16 bases between the two germline ends. DNA of the CDR3: TGCGCCAGCAGCCCCCCGGACAAGCAAGTCTACACCTTC. Its translation is CASSPPDKQVYTF.

The chain couples TRBV7-2 to TRBJ2-3, with D maybe TRBD2 (5 bases). Germline V CDR1 and CDR2: SGHTA, FQGNSA. The CDR3 is made up of 15 amino acids. The V gene lost 6 bases and the J gene lost 2 bases, with 15 bases spanning the gap. CDR3 loop: CASRLTPGNTDTQYF. The CDR3, as DNA: TGTGCCAGCAGGCTCACCCCCGGGAACACAGATACGCAGTATTTT.

The gene calls are TRBV11-2 and TRBJ2-1, with 7 nucleotides matching TRBD2. With V trimmed by 4 bases and J by 0 bases, 3 bases remained unmatched. The germline gives CDR1 SGHAT, CDR2 FQNNGV. The CDR3 contains 15 residues. This CDR3 is CASSWGGSSYNEQFF. The CDR3 coding sequence is TGTGCCAGCAGCTGGGGCGGGAGCTCCTACAATGAGCAGTTCTTC.

The genes are TRBV3-1 (or the pseudogene TRBV3-2) and TRBJ2-1; the D gene is possibly TRBD2 (6 bases). Germline loops: CDR1 LGHDT, CDR2 YNNKEL (reference sequence). V was shortened by 4 bases and J by 7 bases, with 11 bases between the two germline ends. CDR3 length equals 13 residues. CDR3 sequence (DNA): TGTGCCAGCAGCCCTCGACTAGGAAATGAGCAGTTCTTC. It encodes CASSPRLGNEQFF.

The J gene is TRBJ1-1, the V gene TRBV5-4; D unclear. This CDR3 contains 11 residues. Germline values: CDR1 SGHNT, CDR2 YYREEE (reference sequence). Trimming took off 6 bases at V and 6 bases at J, with 9 bases between the two ends. CDR3 nucleotides: TGTGCCAGCATCCGCGGGGCTGAAGCTTTCTTT. Amino acids: CASIRGAEAFF.

The V gene is TRBV27, the J gene TRBJ1-2; 11 bases map to TRBD1. Germline values: CDR1 MNHEY, CDR2 SMNVEV (reference sequence). The CDR3 covers 14 residues. The V segment lost 6 bases and the J segment 6 bases; nucleotides outside the gene matches: 6. This CDR3 is CASRTWDRGDGYTF. CDR3 bases: TGTGCCAGCAGAACCTGGGACAGGGGGGATGGCTACACCTTC.

This clone has more than one count but fewer than ten. The V and J genes are TRBV6-5 and TRBJ1-4; D might be TRBD1 (6 bases). Germline lookup yields CDR1 MNHEY and CDR2 SVGAGI. The CDR3 is made up of 14 amino acids. With 6 bases removed from V and 3 bases from J, the gap between germline ends came to 11 bases. The CDR3 DNA sequence: TGTGCCAGCAGCACAGGGATCCCTAATGAAAAACTGTTTTTT. Translation gives CASSTGIPNEKLFF.

The rearrangement links TRBV29-1 to TRBJ2-1; 9 positions match TRBD2. J gave up 8 bases and V 4 bases, and 12 bases lay outside the gene matches. CDR1 and CDR2 (germline): SQVTM, ANQGSEA. The CDR3 has 15 amino acids. The CDR3 protein is CSVGASGDIFDEQFF. CDR3 nucleotides: TGCAGCGTTGGGGCTAGCGGGGACATCTTCGATGAGCAGTTCTTC.

The chain recombines TRBV7-8 with TRBJ1-5; TRBD1 matches 9 bases. Trimming took 5 bases from V and 5 from J; bases not matched to a gene: 7. CDR1 and CDR2 from the germline V gene are SGHVS and FQNEAQ. The CDR3 is 15 residues long. The CDR3 nucleotides are TGTGCCAGCAGCGGGCGGGGACAGGGAGATCAGCCCCAGCATTTT. As protein: CASSGRGQGDQPQHF.

The CDR3 spells CASSLERALGTEAFF. The CDR3, as DNA: TGTGCCAGCAGCTTAGAACGGGCCTTGGGCACTGAAGCTTTCTTT. The rearrangement joins TRBV7-8 to TRBJ1-1; D call uncertain. This CDR3 spans 15 amino acids. Germline V gives CDR1 SGHVS, CDR2 FQNEAQ. Trimming cost V 1 base and J 4 bases, with 13 bases left between them.

The CDR3 is CASSYSSVNTEAFF. The DNA for the CDR3 is TGTGCCAGCAGTTACTCGAGCGTGAACACTGAAGCTTTCTTT. The gene calls are TRBV6-5 and TRBJ1-1, with unresolved D. Trimming took 0 bases from V and 0 from J, leaving 5 bases between them. The CDR3 is made up of 14 amino acids. In germline, CDR1 is MNHEY, CDR2 SVGAGI.

The chain links TRBV28 to TRBJ1-3; 7 positions agree with TRBD1. Germline V gene data show CDR1 as MDHEN and CDR2 as SYDVKM. The V gene end was trimmed by 9 bases and the J gene end by 0 bases; junction bases not matched to a gene: 8. This CDR3 is 15 amino acids long. CDR3 nucleotide sequence: TGTGCCAGTTTAGGAGGGGGCGGCTCTGGAAACACCATATATTTT. It is translated as CASLGGGGSGNTIYF. Based on the CDR3 plus reference TRBV28 and TRBJ1-3, the full variable domain is DVKVTQSSRYLVKRTGEKVFLECVQDMDHENMFWYRQDPGLGLRLIYFSYDVKMKEKGDIPEGYSVSREKKERFSLILESASTNQTSMYLCASLGGGGSGNTIYFGEGSWLTVV.

The chain carries TRBV5-6 and TRBJ2-1; D not certain. This CDR3 has 15 residues. Germline CDR1 reads SGHDT; CDR2 reads YYEEEE. Trimming pared 0 bases from V and 4 bases from J, leaving 11 bases between. CDR3: CASSLDRETYNEQFF. The CDR3 coding sequence is TGTGCCAGCAGCTTGGATAGGGAAACTTACAATGAGCAGTTCTTC.